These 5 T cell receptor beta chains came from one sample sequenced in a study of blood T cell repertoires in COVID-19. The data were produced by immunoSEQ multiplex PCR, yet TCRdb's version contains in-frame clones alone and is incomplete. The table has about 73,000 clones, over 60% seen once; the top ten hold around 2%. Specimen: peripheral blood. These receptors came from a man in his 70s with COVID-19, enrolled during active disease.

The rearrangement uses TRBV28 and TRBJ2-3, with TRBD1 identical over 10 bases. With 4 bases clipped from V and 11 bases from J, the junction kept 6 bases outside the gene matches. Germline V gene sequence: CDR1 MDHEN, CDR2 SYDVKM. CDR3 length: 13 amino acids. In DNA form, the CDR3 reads TGTGCCAGCAGTTCTCCCGGGACAGGGGTGCAGTATTTT. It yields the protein CASSSPGTGVQYF.

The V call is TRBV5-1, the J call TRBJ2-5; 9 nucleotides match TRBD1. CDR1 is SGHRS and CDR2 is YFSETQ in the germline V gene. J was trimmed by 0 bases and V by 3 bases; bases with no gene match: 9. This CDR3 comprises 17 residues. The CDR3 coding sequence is TGCGCCAGCAGCTCCGATCCCGGGACAGGGAACCAAGAGACCCAGTACTTC. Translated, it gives CASSSDPGTGNQETQYF.

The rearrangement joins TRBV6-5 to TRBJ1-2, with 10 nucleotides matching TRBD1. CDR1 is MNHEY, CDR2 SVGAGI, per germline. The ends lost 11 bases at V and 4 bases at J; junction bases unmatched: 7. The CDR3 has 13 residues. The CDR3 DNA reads TGTGCCCTACAGAGGGACAGGGGCTATGGCTACACCTTC. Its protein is CALQRDRGYGYTF.

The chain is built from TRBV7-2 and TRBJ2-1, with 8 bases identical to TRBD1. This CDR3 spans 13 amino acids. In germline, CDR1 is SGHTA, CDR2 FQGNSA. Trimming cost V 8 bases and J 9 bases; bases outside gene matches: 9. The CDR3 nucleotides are TGTGCCAGCGCGGGACAGGTCGCGAGTGAGCAGTTCTTC. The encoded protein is CASAGQVASEQFF.

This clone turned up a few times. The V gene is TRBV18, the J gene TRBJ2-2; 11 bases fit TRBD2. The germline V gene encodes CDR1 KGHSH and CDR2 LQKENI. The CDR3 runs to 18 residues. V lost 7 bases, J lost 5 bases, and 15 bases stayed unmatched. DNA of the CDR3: TGTGCCAGCTATGTACTTAAACCGGGACTAGCGGAGACCGGGGAGCTGTTTTTT. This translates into CASYVLKPGLAETGELFF.